This TCR beta chain originates from a study of T-cell reconstitution after alpha-beta-depleted transplantation in children. During its preparation, the TCRbeta library received unique molecular identifiers. One entry per CDR3 protein results from TCRdb running MiXCR on the PCR reads. The repertoire consists of about 360,000 distinct CDR3 sequences, with about 14% occurring once and the leading ten covering roughly 4.5%. Trimming took 5 bases from V and 0 from J, leaving 12 bases between them. CDR1 and CDR2 from the germline V gene are MNHEY and SVGEGT. The CDR3 length is 15 residues. The rearrangement joins TRBV6-2 or TRBV6-3 to TRBJ2-3; D uncertain. This TCR was sampled from a human donor who donated a stem cell graft to a child with Fanconi anemia. Here the sequenced sample was PBMCs, taken from the stem cell graft. CDR3 nucleotides: TGTGCCAGCAGTAACCCCCCGTCTAGCACAGATACGCAGTATTTT. Amino acids: CASSNPPSSTDTQYF.